These T cell receptor beta chains were read from a single sample in a study of cytomegalovirus exposure and HLA in healthy donors. The data were produced by immunoSEQ multiplex PCR, yet TCRdb's version contains in-frame clones alone and is incomplete. The table includes approximately 120,000 clones, 81% detected once. Sequenced input: PBMCs. All receptors derive from a woman aged 30 to 39 in good health and CMV-seronegative. CDR3s include the opening cysteine and the closing phenylalanine or tryptophan. The D gene is left open where the match is weak. The listing skips clone size in some rows; elsewhere it reads once, few, many or a size class.

15 NA NA TRBJ1-4 TRBV7-2 TGTGCCAGCAGCTTAGTACAGGGCTGGGCTGAAAAACTGTTTTTT CASSLVQGWAEKLFF
17 NA NA TRBJ1-2 TRBV27 TGTGCCAGCAGTTTAAAGGTGGGGCCCCTATCAGCAGGTGGCTACACCTTC CASSLKVGPLSAGGYTF
14 NA NA TRBJ2-2 TRBV9 TGTGCCAGCAGCGTACAATCGGACACCGGGGAGCTGTTTTTT CASSVQSDTGELFF
14 once NA TRBJ2-5 TRBV7-2 TGTGCCAGCAGCTTAGCGGGAGTCCAAGAGACCCAGTACTTC CASSLAGVQETQYF
15 NA TRBD1 TRBJ1-4 TRBV5-1 TGCGCCAGCAGCAAGACAGGGGGCGAGTCGGAAAAACTGTTTTTT CASSKTGGESEKLFF
15 NA NA TRBJ2-2 TRBV7-3 TGTGCCAGCAGGGTTCCGGGTCAGAACACCGGGGAGCTGTTTTTT CASRVPGQNTGELFF
12 NA NA TRBJ1-2 TRBV2 TGTGCCAGCAGTGGGGGGGGGAATGGCTACACCTTC CASSGGGNGYTF
14 NA NA TRBJ2-5 TRBV5-6 TGTGCCAGCAGCTTGGTGAGCGACCAAGAGACCCAGTACTTC CASSLVSDQETQYF
15 few NA TRBJ2-1 TRBV6-1 TGTGCCAGCAGTCATGACACGAGCTCCTACAATGAGCAGTTCTTC CASSHDTSSYNEQFF
17 NA NA TRBJ2-6 TRBV7-2 TGTGCCAGCACCGCGTGGGCCACCCACTCTGGGGCCAACGTCCTGACTTTC CASTAWATHSGANVLTF
15 NA TRBD1 TRBJ2-7 TRBV2 TGTGCCAGCAGGGGACAGAGGCTCCTCATGTACGAGCAGTACTTC CASRGQRLLMYEQYF
14 NA TRBD2 TRBJ2-1 TRBV6-5 TGTGCCAGCCGCCCCCTAGCGGGACGGGATGAGCAGTTCTTC CASRPLAGRDEQFF
15 NA NA TRBJ1-1 TRBV29-1 TGCAGCGTGGGGAGGGCAGGGAAGGTGGGGACTGAAGCTTTCTTT CSVGRAGKVGTEAFF
17 NA NA TRBJ2-6 TRBV5-4 TGTGCCAGCAGCTTCTCTGGCGGTAACTCTGGGGCCAACGTCCTGACTTTC CASSFSGGNSGANVLTF
15 NA TRBD2 TRBJ2-7 TRBV28 TGTGCCAGCAGTTCCCTCTCGGGAGGTACCCACGAGCAGTACTTC CASSSLSGGTHEQYF
15 NA TRBD2 TRBJ2-2 TRBV7-2 TGTGCCAGCAGCTTGGCGGGAGCAGGAACCGGGGAGCTGTTTTTT CASSLAGAGTGELFF
15 NA NA TRBJ2-7 TRBV6-5 TGTGCCAGCAGTTACTCGTACAGGATTACCTACGAGCAGTACTTC CASSYSYRITYEQYF
17 NA TRBD2 TRBJ2-7 TRBV4-1 TGCGCCAGCAGCCAAGAGGGACTAGCGGGAGTCTCCTACGAGCAGTACTTC CASSQEGLAGVSYEQYF
13 NA NA TRBJ1-1 TRBV7-3 TGTGCCAGCAGCCCGTATAAGAACACTGAAGCTTTCTTT CASSPYKNTEAFF
16 NA TRBD2 TRBJ2-3 TRBV5-1 TGCGCCAGCAGCTTGGCGTTAGCGGGGGGCACAGATACGCAGTATTTT CASSLALAGGTDTQYF
14 NA NA TRBJ1-2 TRBV6-5 TGTGCCAGCAGTGCAGGTCTTTGGGACTATGGCTACACCTTC CASSAGLWDYGYTF
16 NA TRBD1 TRBJ2-3 TRBV27 TGTGCCAGCAGCATCCGACAGGGGGCGGGCACAGATACGCAGTATTTT CASSIRQGAGTDTQYF
16 NA TRBD1 TRBJ2-2 TRBV5-4 TGTGCCAGCAGTCTTATAGGACAGGGGAACCTTAGGGAGCTGTTTTTT CASSLIGQGNLRELFF
15 few NA TRBJ2-5 TRBV4-1 TGCGCCAGCAGCCAAGAGGCAACTAGTTTTGAGACCCAGTACTTC CASSQEATSFETQYF
15 NA TRBD2 TRBJ2-5 TRBV5-4 TGTGCCAGCAGCTTGGGATGGGGGGGCCAAGAGACCCAGTACTTC CASSLGWGGQETQYF
10 NA NA TRBJ2-7 TRBV11-2 TGTGCCAGCAGCCAATACGAGCAGTACTTC CASSQYEQYF
15 NA TRBD2 TRBJ2-7 TRBV19 TGTGCCAGTAGTATCTTGGCTAGCGGGGGTTACGAGCAGTACTTC CASSILASGGYEQYF
15 NA TRBD2 TRBJ2-1 TRBV6-1 TGTGCCAGCAGGGCCCAGCGGGGCTCCTACAATGAGCAGTTCTTC CASRAQRGSYNEQFF
15 NA NA TRBJ2-5 TRBV7-2 TGTGCCAGCAGCTTAGGACTAGACCCCCAAGAGACCCAGTACTTC CASSLGLDPQETQYF
14 NA NA TRBJ2-1 TRBV4-3 TGCGCCAGCAGCCAAGGTTCGCGGGGCAATGAGCAGTTCTTC CASSQGSRGNEQFF
13 NA NA TRBJ1-2 TRBV4-1 TGCGCCAGCAGCCAAGATGGAACAGACGGCTACACCTTC CASSQDGTDGYTF
15 few NA TRBJ1-3 TRBV18 TGTGCCAGCTCACCACCGTCGGTGTCTGGAAACACCATATATTTT CASSPPSVSGNTIYF
13 NA NA TRBJ1-6 TRBV19 TGTGCCAGTAGTATTAGGACAAATTCACCCCTCCACTTT CASSIRTNSPLHF
20 NA NA TRBJ2-1 TRBV19 TGTGCCAGTAGTATCGCCCGCCCTCCTACCCCCACTAGCTCCTACAATGAGCAGTTCTTC CASSIARPPTPTSSYNEQFF
16 once TRBD1 TRBJ1-2 TRBV19 TGTGCCAGTAGTCCCAGACAGGGTACGGCCTATTATGGCTACACCTTC CASSPRQGTAYYGYTF
14 NA NA TRBJ2-7 TRBV10-3 TGTGCCATCAGTGACGTCGGGGGATTATACGAGCAGTACTTC CAISDVGGLYEQYF
13 NA NA TRBJ1-5 TRBV30 TGTGCCTGGGCCCAGGTCAATAATCAGCCCCAGCATTTT CAWAQVNNQPQHF
16 NA NA TRBJ1-2 TRBV19 TGTGCCAGTAGTATAGGGGGCGGCGGTGGACACTATGGCTACACCTTC CASSIGGGGGHYGYTF
18 NA TRBD2 TRBJ2-3 TRBV7-6 TGTGCCAGCAGCCCGAAATGGGGAGCGGGGGGGAGGACAGATACGCAGTATTTT CASSPKWGAGGRTDTQYF
12 NA NA TRBJ2-7 TRBV9 TGTGCCAGCAGCCCCTCGGGGACTGAGCAGTACTTC CASSPSGTEQYF
14 NA TRBD2 TRBJ2-2 TRBV10-3 TGTGCCATCAGTGAGAGCGGGGGAATCGGGGAGCTGTTTTTT CAISESGGIGELFF
13 NA NA TRBJ2-7 TRBV6-6 TGTGCCAGCAGCTCTAGTAGCGGATACGAGCAGTACTTC CASSSSSGYEQYF
14 NA TRBD2 TRBJ2-3 TRBV5-4 TGTGCCAGCAATCGGGGGGATGTCACAGATACGCAGTATTTT CASNRGDVTDTQYF
11 NA NA TRBJ1-2 TRBV30 TGTGCCTGGACAGGGTCGGCTGGCTACACCTTC CAWTGSAGYTF
12 NA NA TRBJ2-2 TRBV11-2 TGTGCCAGCAGAATCCTCCCCGGGGAGCTGTTTTTT CASRILPGELFF
14 NA NA TRBJ2-7 TRBV4-2 TGTGCCAGCAGCCGTTCGGGAGATAAGGACGAGCAGTACTTC CASSRSGDKDEQYF
15 NA TRBD1 TRBJ1-2 TRBV19 TGTGCCAGTAGTTCCTCCCGACAGGGTGACTATGGCTACACCTTC CASSSSRQGDYGYTF
18 NA NA TRBJ2-6 TRBV10-3 TGTGCCATCAGGGCGAGAACAGTCCTATACTCTGGGGCCAACGTCCTGACTTTC CAIRARTVLYSGANVLTF
16 NA NA TRBJ1-2 TRBV4-1 TGCGCCAGCAGCCAAGAACGTGAATACCCACTCGACAGCTACACCTTC CASSQEREYPLDSYTF
15 NA NA TRBJ2-1 TRBV15 TGTGCCACCAGCGGGGAAGGGGGTTGGAGGAATGAGCAGTTCTTC CATSGEGGWRNEQFF
13 NA TRBD1 TRBJ1-2 TRBV2 TGTGCCAGCAGTCCCACAGGGGGCAATGGCTACACCTTC CASSPTGGNGYTF
14 NA TRBD1 TRBJ2-7 TRBV18 TGTGCCAGCTCACCGCGGACAGGTCTCTACGAGCAGTACTTC CASSPRTGLYEQYF
14 NA NA TRBJ1-1 TRBV7-9 TGTGCCAGCAGACACGGACTCCTGAACACTGAAGCTTTCTTT CASRHGLLNTEAFF
16 once NA TRBJ2-1 TRBV29-1 TGCAGCGTTGAAGGGAGTACTGGGGCGATATTCAATGAGCAGTTCTTC CSVEGSTGAIFNEQFF
14 NA NA TRBJ1-5 TRBV10-3 TGTGCCATCAGTGACCTTTCAGTCAATCAGCCCCAGCATTTT CAISDLSVNQPQHF
13 NA NA TRBJ2-7 TRBV5-1 TGCGCCAGCAGCTTTTTCCGGGTCGACGAGCAGTACTTC CASSFFRVDEQYF
14 NA TRBD1 TRBJ2-7 TRBV27 TGTGCCAGCAGTCCCTGGGACAGGGTGTACGAGCAGTACTTC CASSPWDRVYEQYF